These 12 T cell receptor beta chains share one sample of origin, sequenced in a study of CD8 T cells in ankylosing spondylitis. General study points: What seemed typical of ankylosing spondylitis blood was a TCR beta motif built from about eight highly homologous variants.

Each CDR3 protein gets one entry after TCRdb re-called the 5' RACE reads with MiXCR. This sample yields roughly 670,000 distinct CDR3 sequences, of which around 20% are seen a single time; about 19% belongs to the top ten. Their antigens remain unidentified. The specimen was blood, either unsorted or a sorted T cell fraction (not recorded which). The receptors shown here come from a male donor with ankylosing spondylitis.

In this sample, this clonotype turned up a few times. The V call is TRBV20-1, the J call TRBJ2-2, with a tentative D call TRBD1 (5 bases). This CDR3 spans 13 amino acids. V was cut by 5 bases and J by 1 base, with 8 bases left in between. Germline loops: CDR1 DFQATT, CDR2 SNEGSKA (reference sequence). The CDR3 nucleotides read TGCAGTGCTCGGACACTGAACACCGGGGAGCTGTTTTTT. It specifies CSARTLNTGELFF.

This clonotype was observed a handful of times. The rearrangement joins TRBV6-2 or TRBV6-3 to TRBJ2-5; TRBD2 might be the D (6 bases). Germline values: CDR1 MNHEY, CDR2 SVGEGT. CDR3 length equals 13 residues. V lost 7 bases to trimming and J lost 5 bases, with 14 bases between them. This CDR3 is CASISSGDETQYF. DNA for the CDR3: TGTGCCAGCATATCCTCGGGGGATGAGACCCAGTACTTC.

This clonotype was observed a few times. The chain uses TRBV7-2 and TRBJ2-7; 7 nucleotides match TRBD1. The CDR3 extends over 13 amino acids. Unmatched junction bases numbered 4, after V lost 5 bases and J lost 3 bases. Germline loops: CDR1 SGHTA, CDR2 FQGNSA. CDR3: CASSLDRLYEQYF. CDR3 in DNA: TGTGCCAGCAGCCTGGACAGGCTCTACGAGCAGTACTTC.

This sequence joins TRBV5-1 and TRBJ2-3; 9 nucleotides agree with TRBD1. V was clipped by 3 bases and J by 5 bases; unmatched bases: 10. This CDR3 comprises 16 residues. Germline lookup yields CDR1 SGHRS and CDR2 YFSETQ. Written as DNA, the CDR3 is TGCGCCAGCAGCTCAGGGACAGGGAGGGGAGGAGATACGCAGTATTTT. Its translation is CASSSGTGRGGDTQYF.

This clonotype has just a few counts. V usage is TRBV27 and J usage is TRBJ2-5; TRBD1 aligns across 7 bases. J was trimmed by 5 bases and V by 10 bases; bases with no gene match: 16. Germline-derived CDR1 and CDR2 are MNHEY and SMNVEV (reference sequence). CDR3 size: 15 residues. CDR3: CATAYSGGASETQYF. In DNA, the CDR3 is TGTGCCACCGCATATTCAGGGGGTGCGAGTGAGACCCAGTACTTC.

This clonotype was seen a few times. The chain couples TRBV7-8 to TRBJ2-5; D gene ambiguous. V was trimmed by 1 base and J by 1 base, leaving 10 bases between them. Per germline, CDR1 SGHVS and CDR2 FQNEAQ. The length of the CDR3 is 15 residues. CDR3 protein: CASSLDRPSQETQYF. The CDR3, as DNA: TGTGCCAGCAGCTTAGACCGACCGAGCCAAGAGACCCAGTACTTC.

The J gene is TRBJ1-1, the V gene TRBV20-1; D may be TRBD1 (5 bases). Germline assignment: CDR1 DFQATT and CDR2 SNEGSKA (reference sequence). The CDR3 is made up of 16 amino acids. With 6 bases removed from V and 1 base from J, the gap between germline ends came to 21 bases. The DNA for the CDR3 is TGCAGTGCCATCCGGAACGTAGGACACGCGAACACTGAAGCTTTCTTT. Translated, it gives CSAIRNVGHANTEAFF.

In this sample, this clonotype turned up a few times. J is TRBJ1-6 and V is TRBV20-1; D is unclear. V lost 0 bases and J 9 bases, leaving 12 bases between the germline ends. In germline, CDR1 is DFQATT, CDR2 SNEGSKA (reference sequence). The CDR3 has 14 residues. The CDR3: CSAREQKVGSPLHF. As DNA, the CDR3 is TGCAGTGCTAGAGAACAGAAAGTCGGTTCACCCCTCCACTTT.

This clonotype has more than one count but fewer than ten. The chain carries TRBV15 and TRBJ2-7, with D possibly being TRBD1 (6 bases). The CDR3 runs 15 residues. Deletions cut 1 base from V and 7 bases from J, with 17 bases between. Per germline, CDR1 LNHNV and CDR2 YYDKDF (reference sequence). This chain's CDR3 is CATSRGAGALEEQYF. The CDR3 DNA reads TGTGCCACCAGCAGAGGGGCAGGGGCTTTGGAGGAGCAGTACTTC. Based on the CDR3 plus reference TRBV15 and TRBJ2-7, the full variable domain is DAMVIQNPRYQVTQFGKPVTLSCSQTLNHNVMYWYQQKSSQAPKLLFHYYDKDFNNEADTPDNFQSRRPNTSFCFLDIRSPGLGDTAMYLCATSRGAGALEEQYFGPGTRLTVT.

This clonotype was seen more than once but under ten times. V gene TRBV7-8 combines with J gene TRBJ2-3, with 15 nucleotides matching TRBD2. The V and J ends lost 2 bases and 6 bases, in that order; junction bases with no gene match: 12. The CDR3 has 19 amino acids. The V gene's germline CDR1 is SGHVS and CDR2 FQNEAQ. CDR3 DNA sequence: TGTGCCAGCAGCTTAAGTATCGGACTAGCGGGAGGGTACGGTGATACGCAGTATTTT. Amino acids: CASSLSIGLAGGYGDTQYF.

On this clonotype itself: A much larger clonotype is one base distant, so this may be a read error. The chain combines TRBV20-1 with TRBJ2-3, with 9 bases matching TRBD1. V was pared by 6 bases and J by 2 bases, with 3 bases of the junction left unmatched. Germline CDR1 is DFQATT and CDR2 is SNEGSKA (reference sequence). The CDR3 is made up of 13 amino acids. The CDR3 loop is CSAGTGTTDTQYF. CDR3 coding DNA: TGCAGTGCCGGGACAGGGACCACAGATACGCAGTATTTT.

Here the CDR3 reads CASSPWDSVDEQFF. DNA for the CDR3: TGTGCCAGCAGTCCGTGGGACAGCGTCGATGAGCAGTTCTTC. The chain employs TRBV12-3 or TRBV12-4 and TRBJ2-1, with 7 bases fitting TRBD1. The CDR3 covers 14 residues. After removal of 5 bases from V and 8 bases from J, the junction contained 9 bases not matched to a gene.